This TCR beta chain was found in a study of T-cell memory formation after mild COVID-19. Amplification by 5'RACE using constant-segment primers produced TCR alpha and TCR beta cDNA libraries that carried sample barcodes and UMIs. TCRdb reprocessed the 5' RACE reads via MiXCR and lists one record per CDR3 protein. In the table there are 44,000 or so distinct CDR3 sequences, nearly 9.5% of which are singletons. Trimming left V 3 bases short and J 5 bases short, with 10 bases between. Germline V gives CDR1 SGHAT, CDR2 FQNNGV. The CDR3 is made up of 14 amino acids. The origin of this receptor is an adult woman who had mild COVID-19 (a few samples of this study predate the infection). Cell type and time point are not known. Sequencing was carried out using PBMCs or a T cell subset sorted from them (not recorded which). V and J are TRBV11-2 and TRBJ2-2, with D perhaps matching TRBD2 (6 bases). Here the CDR3 DNA reads TGTGCCAGCAGCTTGGGGGGAAGAACCGGGGAGCTGTTTTTT. This encodes CASSLGGRTGELFF. Based on the CDR3 plus reference TRBV11-2 and TRBJ2-2, the full variable domain is EAGVAQSPRYKIIEKRQSVAFWCNPISGHATLYWYQQILGQGPKLLIQFQNNGVVDDSQLPKDRFSAERLKGVDSTLKIQPAKLEDSAVYLCASSLGGRTGELFFGEGSRLTVL.